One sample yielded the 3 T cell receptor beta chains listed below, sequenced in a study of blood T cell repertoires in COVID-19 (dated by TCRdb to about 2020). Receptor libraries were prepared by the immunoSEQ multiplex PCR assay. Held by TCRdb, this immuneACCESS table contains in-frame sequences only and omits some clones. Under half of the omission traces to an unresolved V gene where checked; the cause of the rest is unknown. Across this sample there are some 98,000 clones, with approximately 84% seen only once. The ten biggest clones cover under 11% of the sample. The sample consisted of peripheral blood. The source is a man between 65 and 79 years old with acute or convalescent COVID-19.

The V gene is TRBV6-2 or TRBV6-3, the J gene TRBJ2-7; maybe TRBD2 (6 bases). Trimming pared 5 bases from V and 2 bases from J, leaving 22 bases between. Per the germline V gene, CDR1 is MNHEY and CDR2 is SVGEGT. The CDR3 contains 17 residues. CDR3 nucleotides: TGTGCCAGCAGTGACGACGGAGGGACTCGGGTGGCCTACGAGCAGTACTTC. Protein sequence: CASSDDGGTRVAYEQYF.

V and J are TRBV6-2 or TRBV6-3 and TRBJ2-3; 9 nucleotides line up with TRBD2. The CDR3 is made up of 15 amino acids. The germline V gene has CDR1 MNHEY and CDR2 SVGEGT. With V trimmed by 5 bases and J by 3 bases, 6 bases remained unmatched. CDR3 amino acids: CASSSGTSSTDTQYF. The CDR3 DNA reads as TGTGCCAGCAGTAGCGGGACTAGCAGTACAGATACGCAGTATTTT.

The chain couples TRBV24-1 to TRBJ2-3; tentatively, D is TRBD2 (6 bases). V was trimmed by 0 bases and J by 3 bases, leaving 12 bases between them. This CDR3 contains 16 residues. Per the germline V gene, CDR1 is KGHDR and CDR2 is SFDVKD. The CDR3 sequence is CATSDLGGATTDTQYF. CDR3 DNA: TGTGCCACCAGTGATTTGGGCGGGGCTACGACAGATACGCAGTATTTT.